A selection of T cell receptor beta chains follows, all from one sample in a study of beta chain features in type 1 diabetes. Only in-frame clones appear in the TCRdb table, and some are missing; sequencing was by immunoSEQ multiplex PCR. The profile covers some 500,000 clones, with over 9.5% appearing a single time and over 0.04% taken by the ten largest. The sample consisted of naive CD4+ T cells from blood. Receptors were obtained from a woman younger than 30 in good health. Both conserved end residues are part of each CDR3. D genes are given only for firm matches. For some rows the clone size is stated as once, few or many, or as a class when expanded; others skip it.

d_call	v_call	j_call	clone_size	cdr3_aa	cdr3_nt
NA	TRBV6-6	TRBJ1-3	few	CASTQPHSNSGNTIYF	TGTGCCAGCACTCAGCCGCACAGCAACTCTGGAAACACCATATATTTT
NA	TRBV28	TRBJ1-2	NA	CASSLDLPGGYTF	TGTGCCAGCAGTCTGGACCTCCCGGGAGGCTACACCTTC
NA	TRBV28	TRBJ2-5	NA	CASSPPGHLQTQYF	TGTGCCAGCAGTCCCCCCGGACATCTTCAGACCCAGTACTTC
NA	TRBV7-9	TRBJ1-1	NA	CASSNDPNTEAFF	TGTGCCAGCAGCAACGATCCGAACACTGAAGCTTTCTTT
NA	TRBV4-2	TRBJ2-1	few	CASSQITNEQFF	TGTGCCAGCAGCCAAATAACAAATGAGCAGTTCTTC
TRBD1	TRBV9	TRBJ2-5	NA	CASSVETGGETQYF	TGTGCCAGCAGCGTAGAAACAGGGGGGGAGACCCAGTACTTC
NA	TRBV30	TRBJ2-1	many	CAWGLSGNEQFF	TGTGCCTGGGGACTCTCGGGGAATGAGCAGTTCTTC
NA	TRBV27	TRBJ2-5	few	CASSPRRGETQYF	TGTGCCAGCAGTCCGCGAAGAGGAGAGACCCAGTACTTC
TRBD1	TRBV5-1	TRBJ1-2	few	CASSLEGTGISGYTF	TGCGCCAGCAGCTTGGAAGGGACAGGGATCTCTGGCTACACCTTC
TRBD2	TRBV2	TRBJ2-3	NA	CASSDSSGADTQYF	TGTGCCAGCAGTGATAGTAGCGGGGCAGATACGCAGTATTTT
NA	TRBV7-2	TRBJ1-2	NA	CASSPAGSYGYTF	TGTGCCAGCAGCCCGGCTGGTAGCTATGGCTACACCTTC
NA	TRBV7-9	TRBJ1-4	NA	CASSLRGEKLFF	TGTGCCAGCAGCCTGCGGGGTGAAAAACTGTTTTTT
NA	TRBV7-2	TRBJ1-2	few	CASSLALHGYTF	TGTGCCAGCAGCTTAGCCCTCCATGGCTACACCTTC
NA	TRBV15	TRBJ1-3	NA	CATGHGGSGNTIYF	TGTGCCACCGGGCATGGGGGATCTGGAAACACCATATATTTT
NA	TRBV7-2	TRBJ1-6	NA	CASSLNQGFGSPLHF	TGTGCCAGCAGCTTAAATCAGGGGTTTGGTTCACCCCTCCACTTT
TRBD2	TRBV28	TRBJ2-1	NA	CASRSSGEQFF	TGTGCCAGCAGGTCTAGCGGGGAGCAGTTCTTC
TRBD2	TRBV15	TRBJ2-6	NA	CATSRGWASGSPGANVLTF	TGTGCCACCAGCAGAGGATGGGCTAGCGGGAGCCCCGGGGCCAACGTCCTGACTTTC
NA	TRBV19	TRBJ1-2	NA	CASSPGRAANYGYTF	TGTGCCAGTAGCCCCGGGAGGGCCGCTAACTATGGCTACACCTTC
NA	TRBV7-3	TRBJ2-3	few	CASSLKGDTQYF	TGTGCCAGCAGCTTAAAGGGCGATACGCAGTATTTT
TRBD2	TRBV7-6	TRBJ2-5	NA	CASRALSGRSETQYF	TGTGCCAGCCGCGCCCTTAGCGGGAGGTCAGAGACCCAGTACTTC
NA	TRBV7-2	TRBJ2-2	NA	CASTHWTGELFF	TGTGCCAGCACCCACTGGACCGGGGAGCTGTTTTTT
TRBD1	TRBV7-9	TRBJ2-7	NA	CASSLEPDREAYEQYF	TGTGCCAGCAGCTTAGAGCCCGACAGGGAAGCCTACGAGCAGTACTTC
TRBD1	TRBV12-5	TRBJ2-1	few	CASGLGETGNGEQFF	TGTGCTAGTGGTTTGGGGGAGACAGGGAATGGAGAGCAGTTCTTC
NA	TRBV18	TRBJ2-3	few	CASSPLVGTTDTQYF	TGTGCCAGCTCACCACTCGTGGGGACCACAGATACGCAGTATTTT
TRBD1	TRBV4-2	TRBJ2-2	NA	CASSRYRGSGELFF	TGTGCCAGCAGCCGGTACAGGGGAAGCGGGGAGCTGTTTTTT
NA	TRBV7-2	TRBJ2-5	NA	CASSLAGPKETQYF	TGTGCCAGCAGCTTAGCGGGGCCAAAAGAGACCCAGTACTTC
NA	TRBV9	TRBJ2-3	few	CASSVYPDTQYF	TGTGCCAGCAGCGTATACCCAGATACGCAGTATTTT
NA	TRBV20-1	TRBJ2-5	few	CGYRNQETQYF	TGCGGGTACAGGAACCAAGAGACCCAGTACTTC
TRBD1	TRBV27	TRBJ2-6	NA	CASRRQGSGANVLTF	TGTGCCAGCAGGAGACAGGGGTCTGGGGCCAACGTCCTGACTTTC
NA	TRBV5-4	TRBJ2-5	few	CASTLQETQYF	TGTGCCAGCACCCTTCAAGAGACCCAGTACTTC
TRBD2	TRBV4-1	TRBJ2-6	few	CASSQDSGSSGANVLTF	TGCGCCAGCAGCCAAGATAGCGGGAGCTCTGGGGCCAACGTCCTGACTTTC
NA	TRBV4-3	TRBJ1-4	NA	CASSQDKRQDGEKLFF	TGCGCCAGCAGCCAAGATAAGCGGCAGGACGGTGAAAAACTGTTTTTT
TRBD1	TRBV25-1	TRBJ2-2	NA	CASSGWTGWDTGELFF	TGTGCCAGCAGTGGCTGGACAGGGTGGGACACCGGGGAGCTGTTTTTT
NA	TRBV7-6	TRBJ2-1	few	CASSHRYRAYNEQFF	TGTGCCAGCAGCCACAGATACAGGGCGTACAATGAGCAGTTCTTC
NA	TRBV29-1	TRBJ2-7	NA	CSVFGDLSVQYF	TGCAGCGTTTTTGGGGACCTGAGCGTGCAGTACTTC
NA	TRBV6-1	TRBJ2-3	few	CASSERGSTQADTQYF	TGTGCCAGCAGTGAAAGGGGGTCTACCCAGGCAGATACGCAGTATTTT
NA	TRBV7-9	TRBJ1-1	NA	CASSLVAGYGEAFF	TGTGCCAGCAGCTTAGTAGCAGGATATGGTGAAGCTTTCTTT
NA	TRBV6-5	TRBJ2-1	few	CASSQRGGSEQFF	TGTGCCAGCAGCCAGAGGGGGGGCAGTGAGCAGTTCTTC
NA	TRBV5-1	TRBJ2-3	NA	CASSLDAGLNTQYF	TGCGCCAGCAGCTTGGACGCGGGGTTGAATACGCAGTATTTT
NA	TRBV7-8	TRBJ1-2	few	CASSLSGMQGYTF	TGTGCCAGCAGTCTTTCAGGGATGCAGGGCTACACCTTC